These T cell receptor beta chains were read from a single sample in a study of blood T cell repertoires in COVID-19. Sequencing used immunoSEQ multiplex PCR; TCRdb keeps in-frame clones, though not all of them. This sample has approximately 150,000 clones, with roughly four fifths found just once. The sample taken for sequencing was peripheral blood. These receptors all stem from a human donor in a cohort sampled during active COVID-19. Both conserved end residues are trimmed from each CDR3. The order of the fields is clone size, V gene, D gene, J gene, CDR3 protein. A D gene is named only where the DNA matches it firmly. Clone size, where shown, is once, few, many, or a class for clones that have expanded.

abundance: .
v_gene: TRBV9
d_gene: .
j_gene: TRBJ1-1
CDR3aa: ASSGPGKTEAF

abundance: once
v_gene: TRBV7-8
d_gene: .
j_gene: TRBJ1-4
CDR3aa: ASARGTNEKLF

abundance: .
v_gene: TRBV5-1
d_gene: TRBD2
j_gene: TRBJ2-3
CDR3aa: ASSSTSGGTDTQY

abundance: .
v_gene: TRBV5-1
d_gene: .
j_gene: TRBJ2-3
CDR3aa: ASRPGTDTQY

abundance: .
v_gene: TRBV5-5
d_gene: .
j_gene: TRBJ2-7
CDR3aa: ASSLGQPFEQY

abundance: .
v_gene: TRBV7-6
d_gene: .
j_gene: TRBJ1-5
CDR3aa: ASSSNTNSNQPQH

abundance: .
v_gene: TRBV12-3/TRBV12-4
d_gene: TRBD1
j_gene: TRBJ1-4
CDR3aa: ASSPGTAEKLF

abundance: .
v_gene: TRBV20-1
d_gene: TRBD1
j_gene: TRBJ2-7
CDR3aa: SASQGADEQY

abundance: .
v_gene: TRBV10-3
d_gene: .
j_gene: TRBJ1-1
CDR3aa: AISGTDMNTEAF

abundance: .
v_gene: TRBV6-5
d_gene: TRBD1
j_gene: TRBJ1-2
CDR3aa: ASSYPRGRNYGYT

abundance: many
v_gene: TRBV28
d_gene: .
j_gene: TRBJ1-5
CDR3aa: ASSPPGTKLSNQPQH

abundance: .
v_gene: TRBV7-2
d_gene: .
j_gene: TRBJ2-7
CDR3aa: ASSPDWSSYEQY

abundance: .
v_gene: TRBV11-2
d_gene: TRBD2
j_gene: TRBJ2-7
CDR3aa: ASSLDLGRGSYEQY

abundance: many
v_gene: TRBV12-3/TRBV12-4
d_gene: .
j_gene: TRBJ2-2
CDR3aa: ASSRGTGELF

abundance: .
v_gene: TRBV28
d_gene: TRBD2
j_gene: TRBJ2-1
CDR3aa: ASIPGTSGRRNEQF

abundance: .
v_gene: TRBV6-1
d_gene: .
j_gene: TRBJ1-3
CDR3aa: ASSDKTLVIATIY

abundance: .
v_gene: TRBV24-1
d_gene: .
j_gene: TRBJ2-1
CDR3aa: ATSDLSRGRHEQF

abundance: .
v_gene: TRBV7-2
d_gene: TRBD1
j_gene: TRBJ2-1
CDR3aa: ASSHRGREDNEQF

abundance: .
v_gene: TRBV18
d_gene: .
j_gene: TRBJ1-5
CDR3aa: ASSPEGFQPQH

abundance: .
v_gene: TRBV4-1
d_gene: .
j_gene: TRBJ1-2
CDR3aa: ASSQDQGPYGYT

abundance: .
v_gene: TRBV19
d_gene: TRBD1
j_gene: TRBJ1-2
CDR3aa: ASRGIRQGRDYGYT

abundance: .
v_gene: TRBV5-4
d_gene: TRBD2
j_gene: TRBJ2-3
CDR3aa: ASSFPRGGGVGTDTQY

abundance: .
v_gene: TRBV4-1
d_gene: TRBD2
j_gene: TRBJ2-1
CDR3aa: ASSQALAGDNEQF

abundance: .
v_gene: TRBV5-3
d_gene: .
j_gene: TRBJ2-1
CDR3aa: ARSLSLGGPYNEQF

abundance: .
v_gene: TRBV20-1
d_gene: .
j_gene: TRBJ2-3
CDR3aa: SAQLGTQY

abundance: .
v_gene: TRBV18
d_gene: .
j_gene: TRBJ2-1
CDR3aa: ASSILAPPYNEQF

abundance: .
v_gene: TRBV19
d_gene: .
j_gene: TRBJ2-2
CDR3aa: ASNLPGQNTGELF

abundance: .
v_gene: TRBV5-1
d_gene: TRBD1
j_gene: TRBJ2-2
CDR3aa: ASTRTGDGELF

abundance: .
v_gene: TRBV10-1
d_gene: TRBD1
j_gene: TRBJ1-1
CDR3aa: ASSESDRGEAF

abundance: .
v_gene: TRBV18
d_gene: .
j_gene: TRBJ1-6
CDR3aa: ASSPGGGDNSPLH

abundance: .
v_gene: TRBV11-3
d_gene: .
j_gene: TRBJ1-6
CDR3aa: ASSLGGGNSPLH